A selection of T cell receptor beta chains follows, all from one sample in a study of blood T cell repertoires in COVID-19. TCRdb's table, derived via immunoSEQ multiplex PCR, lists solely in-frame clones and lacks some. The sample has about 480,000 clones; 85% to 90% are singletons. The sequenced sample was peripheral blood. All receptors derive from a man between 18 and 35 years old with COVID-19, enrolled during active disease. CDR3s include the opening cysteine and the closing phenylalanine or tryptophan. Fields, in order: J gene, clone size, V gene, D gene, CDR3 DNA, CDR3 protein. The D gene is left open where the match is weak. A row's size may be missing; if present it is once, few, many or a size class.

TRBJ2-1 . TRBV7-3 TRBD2 TGTGCCAGCAGCCGAGGGACTAGCGGGGACAATGAGCAGTTCTTC CASSRGTSGDNEQFF
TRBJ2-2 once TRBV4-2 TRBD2 TGTGCCAGCAGCCAAGAGGGTAGCGGGGTTACCGGGGAGCTGTTTTTT CASSQEGSGVTGELFF
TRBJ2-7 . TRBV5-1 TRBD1 TGCGCCAGCAGCGGCGACAGGGGGGTTTCCTACGAGCAGTACTTC CASSGDRGVSYEQYF
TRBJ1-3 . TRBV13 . TGTGCCAGCAGCTTAGTGGGGGGATACTCTGGAAACACCATATATTTT CASSLVGGYSGNTIYF
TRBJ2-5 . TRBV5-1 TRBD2 TGCGCCAGCAGCCGAGGGACTAACCAAGAGACCCAGTACTTC CASSRGTNQETQYF
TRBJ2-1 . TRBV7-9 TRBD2 TGTGCCAGCAGCTTGCGGGGGAGGGAGTCCTACAATGAGCAGTTCTTC CASSLRGRESYNEQFF
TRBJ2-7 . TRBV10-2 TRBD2 TGCGCCAGCAGTGAGTCGCCCAGCGGGGGGATCTACGAGCAGTACTTC CASSESPSGGIYEQYF
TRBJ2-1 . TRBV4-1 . TGCGCCAGCAGCCAATATCCGGGTCCTGAGCAGTTCTTC CASSQYPGPEQFF
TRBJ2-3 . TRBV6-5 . TGTGCCAGCAGTCCATCAGGAACCAACACAGATACGCAGTATTTT CASSPSGTNTDTQYF
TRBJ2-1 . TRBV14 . TGTGCCAGCAGCAATGGGCGGGTACCGGGGAATGAGCAGTTCTTC CASSNGRVPGNEQFF
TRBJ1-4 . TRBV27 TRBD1 TGTGCCAGCAGTTTAATTGGGCCACAGGGGGCAGGTGAAAAACTGTTTTTT CASSLIGPQGAGEKLFF
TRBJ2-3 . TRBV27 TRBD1 TGTGCCAGCAGTATAGCCGGGACAGTCCCGGCAGATACGCAGTATTTT CASSIAGTVPADTQYF
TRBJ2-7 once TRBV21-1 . TGTGCCAGCAGCAGGACTAGCGGGAGAAACTCCTACGAGCAGTACTTC CASSRTSGRNSYEQYF
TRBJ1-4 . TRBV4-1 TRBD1 TGCGCCAGCAGCCACGGAGACAGGGATGATGAAAAACTGTTTTTT CASSHGDRDDEKLFF
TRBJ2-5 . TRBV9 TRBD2 TGTGCCAGCAGCGTAGATGGGGCGGGAGGGCCGGTTCGAGAGACCCAGTACTTC CASSVDGAGGPVRETQYF
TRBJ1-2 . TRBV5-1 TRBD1 TGCGCCAGCAGGGCGACAGGGCAGAACTATGGCTACACCTTC CASRATGQNYGYTF
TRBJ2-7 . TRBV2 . TGTGCCAGCACCCCTGAGGGCGAGCAGTACTTC CASTPEGEQYF
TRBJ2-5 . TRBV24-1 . TGTGCCACCAGTGCCAACGCAGTCAACCAAGAGACCCAGTACTTC CATSANAVNQETQYF
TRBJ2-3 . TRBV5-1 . TGCGCCAGCAGCGCGGGACGCGGGGTCGATACGCAGTATTTT CASSAGRGVDTQYF
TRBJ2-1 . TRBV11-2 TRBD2 TGTGCCAGCAGCCGTAGCGGGAGCTCCTACAATGAGCAGTTCTTC CASSRSGSSYNEQFF
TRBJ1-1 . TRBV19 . TGTGCCAGTAGCCTGGGGCACAGGGAGGGAGCTAACACTGAAGCTTTCTTT CASSLGHREGANTEAFF
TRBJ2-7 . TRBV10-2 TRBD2 TGCGCCAGCAGGGAGGGACTAGCGAGTTACGAGCAGTACTTC CASREGLASYEQYF
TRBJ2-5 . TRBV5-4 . TGTGCCAGCAGCTTGGTGACAGGTGCGGAGACCCAGTACTTC CASSLVTGAETQYF
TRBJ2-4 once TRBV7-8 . TGTGCCAGCAGCTTGCTGGGAGAGGTTGCCAAAAACATTCAGTACTTC CASSLLGEVAKNIQYF
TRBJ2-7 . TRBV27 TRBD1 TGTGCCAGCAGTTTTACCGGGACAGACTACGAGCAGTACTTC CASSFTGTDYEQYF
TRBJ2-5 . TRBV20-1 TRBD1 TGCAGTGCTAGTGTTCTGGGGACAGGGAGGTTGGAAGAGACCCAGTACTTC CSASVLGTGRLEETQYF
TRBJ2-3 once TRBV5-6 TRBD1 TGTGCCAGCAGCCCGACAGGGTGGGGCCGTGGGCAGTATTTT CASSPTGWGRGQYF
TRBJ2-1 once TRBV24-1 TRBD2 TGTGCCACCAGTGCACGAGCGGGAGCCTATGAGCAGTTCTTC CATSARAGAYEQFF
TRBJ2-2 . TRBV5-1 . TGCGCCAGCAGCTTGGAGGGGACCGGGGAGCTGTTTTTT CASSLEGTGELFF